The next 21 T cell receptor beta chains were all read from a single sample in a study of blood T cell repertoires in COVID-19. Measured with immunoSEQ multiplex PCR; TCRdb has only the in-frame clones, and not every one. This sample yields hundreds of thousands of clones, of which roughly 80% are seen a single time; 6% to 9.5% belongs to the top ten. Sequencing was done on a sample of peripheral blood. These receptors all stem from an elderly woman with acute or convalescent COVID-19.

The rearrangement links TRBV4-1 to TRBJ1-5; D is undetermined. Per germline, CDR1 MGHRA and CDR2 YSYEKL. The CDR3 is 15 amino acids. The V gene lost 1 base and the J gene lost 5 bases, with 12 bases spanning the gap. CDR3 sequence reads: CASSQAEGTDQPQHF. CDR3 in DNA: TGCGCCAGCAGCCAAGCCGAGGGAACGGATCAGCCCCAGCATTTT.

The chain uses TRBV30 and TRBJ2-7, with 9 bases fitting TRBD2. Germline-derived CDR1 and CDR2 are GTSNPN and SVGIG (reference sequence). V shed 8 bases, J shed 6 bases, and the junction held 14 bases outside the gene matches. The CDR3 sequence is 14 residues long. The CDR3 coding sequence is TGTGCCGTGACTATAGCGGGAGTATGGCTCGAGCAGTACTTC. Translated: CAVTIAGVWLEQYF.

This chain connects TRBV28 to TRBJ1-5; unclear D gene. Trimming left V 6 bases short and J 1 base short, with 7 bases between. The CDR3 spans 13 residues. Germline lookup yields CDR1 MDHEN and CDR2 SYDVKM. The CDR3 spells CASRRGSNQPQHF. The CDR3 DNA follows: TGTGCCAGCAGACGAGGGAGCAATCAGCCCCAGCATTTT.

CDR3 in amino acids: CASSGGTSLQETQYF. For the CDR3, the DNA is TGCGCCAGCAGTGGGGGGACTAGCCTCCAAGAGACCCAGTACTTC. The V and J genes are TRBV10-1 and TRBJ2-5, with TRBD2 matching over 9 bases. The CDR3 is 15 amino acids. The V segment lost 4 bases and the J segment 1 base; nucleotides outside the gene matches: 4. Germline V CDR1 and CDR2: WNHNN, SYGVQD (reference sequence).

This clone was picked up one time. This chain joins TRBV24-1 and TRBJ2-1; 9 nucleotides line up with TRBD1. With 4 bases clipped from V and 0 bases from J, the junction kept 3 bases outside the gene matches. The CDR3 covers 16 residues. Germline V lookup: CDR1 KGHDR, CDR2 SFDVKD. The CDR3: CATSERQGGSYNEQFF. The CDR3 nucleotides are TGTGCCACCAGTGAGCGACAGGGGGGCTCCTACAATGAGCAGTTCTTC.

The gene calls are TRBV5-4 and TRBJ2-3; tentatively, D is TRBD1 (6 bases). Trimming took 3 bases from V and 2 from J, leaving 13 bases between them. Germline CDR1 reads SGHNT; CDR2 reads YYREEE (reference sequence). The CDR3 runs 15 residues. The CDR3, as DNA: TGTGCCAGCAGCTCTCAGGGGACCTACACAGATACGCAGTATTTT. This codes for CASSSQGTYTDTQYF.

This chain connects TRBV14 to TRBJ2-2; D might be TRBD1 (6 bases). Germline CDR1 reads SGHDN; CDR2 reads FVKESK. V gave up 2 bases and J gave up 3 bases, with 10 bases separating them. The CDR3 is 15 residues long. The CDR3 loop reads CASSQMQGYTGELFF. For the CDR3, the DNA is TGTGCCAGCAGCCAAATGCAGGGGTACACCGGGGAGCTGTTTTTT. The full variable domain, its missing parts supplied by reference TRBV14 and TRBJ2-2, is EAGVTQFPSHSVIEKGQTVTLRCDPISGHDNLYWYRRVMGKEIKFLLHFVKESKQDESGMPNNRFLAERTGGTYSTLKVQPAELEDSGVYFCASSQMQGYTGELFFGEGSRLTVL.

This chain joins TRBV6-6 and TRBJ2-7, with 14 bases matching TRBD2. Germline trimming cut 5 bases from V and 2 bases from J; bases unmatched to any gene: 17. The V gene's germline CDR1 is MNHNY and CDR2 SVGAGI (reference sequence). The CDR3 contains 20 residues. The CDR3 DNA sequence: TGTGCCAGCAGTCGACTAGGACTAGCGGGAGGTGGAAATATGGCCTACGAGCAGTACTTC. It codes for CASSRLGLAGGGNMAYEQYF.

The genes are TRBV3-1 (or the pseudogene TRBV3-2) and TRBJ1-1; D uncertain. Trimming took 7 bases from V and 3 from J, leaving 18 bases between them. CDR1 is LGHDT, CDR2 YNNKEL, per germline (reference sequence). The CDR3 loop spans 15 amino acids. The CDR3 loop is CASTRGTGIDTEAFF. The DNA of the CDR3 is TGTGCCAGCACCCGGGGTACGGGAATCGACACTGAAGCTTTCTTT.

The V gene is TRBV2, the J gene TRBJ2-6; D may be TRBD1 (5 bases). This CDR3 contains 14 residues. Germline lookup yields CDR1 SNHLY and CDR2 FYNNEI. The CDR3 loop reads CAGQGPSGANVLTF. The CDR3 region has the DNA TGTGCGGGGCAGGGCCCCTCTGGGGCCAACGTCCTGACTTTC.

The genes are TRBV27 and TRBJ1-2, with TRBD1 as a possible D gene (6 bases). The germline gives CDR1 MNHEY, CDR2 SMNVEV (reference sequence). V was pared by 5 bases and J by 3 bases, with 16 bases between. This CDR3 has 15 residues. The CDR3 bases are TGTGCCAGCAGTATAACAGGGTACGAGTACTATGGCTACACCTTC. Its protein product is CASSITGYEYYGYTF.

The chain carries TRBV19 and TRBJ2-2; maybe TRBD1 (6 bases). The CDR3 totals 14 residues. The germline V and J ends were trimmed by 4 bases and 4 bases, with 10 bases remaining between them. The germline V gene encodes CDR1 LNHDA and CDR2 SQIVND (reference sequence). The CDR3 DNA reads TGTGCCAGTAGTACAGGGGCTGGCACCGGGGAGCTGTTTTTT. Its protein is CASSTGAGTGELFF. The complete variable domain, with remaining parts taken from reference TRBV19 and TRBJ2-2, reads DGGITQSPKYLFRKEGQNVTLSCEQNLNHDAMYWYRQDPGQGLRLIYYSQIVNDFQKGDIAEGYSVSREKKESFPLTVTSAQKNPTAFYLCASSTGAGTGELFFGEGSRLTVL.

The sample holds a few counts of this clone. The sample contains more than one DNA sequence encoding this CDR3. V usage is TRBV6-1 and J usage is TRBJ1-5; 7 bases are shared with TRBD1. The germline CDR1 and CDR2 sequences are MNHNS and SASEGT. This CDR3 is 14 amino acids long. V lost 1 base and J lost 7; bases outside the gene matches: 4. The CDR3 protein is CASSEGGGGQPQHF. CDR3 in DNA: TGTGCCAGCAGTGAAGGAGGGGGCGGACAGCCCCAGCATTTT.

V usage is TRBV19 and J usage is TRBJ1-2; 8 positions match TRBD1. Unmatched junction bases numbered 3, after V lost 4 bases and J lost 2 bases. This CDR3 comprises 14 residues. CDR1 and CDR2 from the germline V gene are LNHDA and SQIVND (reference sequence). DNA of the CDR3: TGTGCCAGTAGTAGGGACAGGTCCAACTATGGCTACACCTTC. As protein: CASSRDRSNYGYTF.

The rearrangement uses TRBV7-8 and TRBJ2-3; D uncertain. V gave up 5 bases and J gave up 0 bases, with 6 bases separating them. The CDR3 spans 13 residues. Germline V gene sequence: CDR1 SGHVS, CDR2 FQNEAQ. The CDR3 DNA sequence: TGTGCCAGCAGCCACTTTAGCACAGATACGCAGTATTTT. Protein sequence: CASSHFSTDTQYF.

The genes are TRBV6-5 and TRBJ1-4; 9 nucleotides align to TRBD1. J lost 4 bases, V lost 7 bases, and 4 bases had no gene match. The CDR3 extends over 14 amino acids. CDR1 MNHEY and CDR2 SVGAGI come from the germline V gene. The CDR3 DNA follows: TGTGCCAGCACCCAGGGACAGGGTAATGAAAAACTGTTTTTT. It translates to CASTQGQGNEKLFF.

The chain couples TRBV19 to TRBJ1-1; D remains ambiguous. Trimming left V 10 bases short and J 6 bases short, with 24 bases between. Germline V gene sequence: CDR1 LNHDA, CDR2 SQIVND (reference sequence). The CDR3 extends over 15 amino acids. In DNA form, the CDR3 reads TGTGCCACCCGAATCCTAAGCGGTCAAAAGGCTGAAGCTTTCTTT. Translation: CATRILSGQKAEAFF.

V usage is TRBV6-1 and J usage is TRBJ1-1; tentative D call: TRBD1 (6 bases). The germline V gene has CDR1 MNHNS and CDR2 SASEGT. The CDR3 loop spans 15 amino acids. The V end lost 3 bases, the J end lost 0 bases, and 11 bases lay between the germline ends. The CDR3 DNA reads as TGTGCCAGCAGTGACAGGGGCAGGGTGAACACTGAAGCTTTCTTT. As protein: CASSDRGRVNTEAFF.

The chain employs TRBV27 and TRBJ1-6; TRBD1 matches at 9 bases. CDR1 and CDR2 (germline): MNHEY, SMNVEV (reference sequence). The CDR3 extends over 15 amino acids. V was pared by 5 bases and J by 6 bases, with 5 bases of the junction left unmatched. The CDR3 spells CASSRGTGINSPLHF. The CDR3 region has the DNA TGTGCCAGCAGTAGAGGGACAGGGATTAATTCACCCCTCCACTTT.

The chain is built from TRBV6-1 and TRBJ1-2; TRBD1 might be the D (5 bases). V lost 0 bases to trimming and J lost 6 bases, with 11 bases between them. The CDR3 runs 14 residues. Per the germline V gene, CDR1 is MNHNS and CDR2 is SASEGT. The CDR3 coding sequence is TGTGCCAGCAGTGAAGCGCGTGGCAGGGATGGCTACACCTTC. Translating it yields CASSEARGRDGYTF.

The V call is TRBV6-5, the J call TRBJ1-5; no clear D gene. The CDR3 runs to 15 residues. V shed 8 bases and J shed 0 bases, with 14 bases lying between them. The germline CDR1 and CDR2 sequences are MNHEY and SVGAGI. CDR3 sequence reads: CASAGQNPSNQPQHF. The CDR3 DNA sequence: TGTGCCAGCGCGGGCCAGAACCCTAGCAATCAGCCCCAGCATTTT.